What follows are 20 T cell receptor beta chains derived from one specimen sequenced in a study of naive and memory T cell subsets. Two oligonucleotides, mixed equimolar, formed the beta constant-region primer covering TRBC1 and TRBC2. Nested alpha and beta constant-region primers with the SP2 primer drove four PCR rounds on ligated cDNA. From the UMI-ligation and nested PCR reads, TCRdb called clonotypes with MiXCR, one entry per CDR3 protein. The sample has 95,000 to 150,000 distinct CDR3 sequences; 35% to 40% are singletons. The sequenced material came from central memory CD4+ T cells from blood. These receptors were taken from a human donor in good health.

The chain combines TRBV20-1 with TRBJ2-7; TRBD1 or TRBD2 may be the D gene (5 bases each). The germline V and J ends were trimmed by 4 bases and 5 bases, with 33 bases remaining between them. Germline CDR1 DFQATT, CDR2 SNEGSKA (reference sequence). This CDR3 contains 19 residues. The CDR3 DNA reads TGCAGTGCTATAGTCGTCGCCCAAATCGGGGCACATTCCCCCCACGAGCAGTACTTC. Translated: CSAIVVAQIGAHSPHEQYF.

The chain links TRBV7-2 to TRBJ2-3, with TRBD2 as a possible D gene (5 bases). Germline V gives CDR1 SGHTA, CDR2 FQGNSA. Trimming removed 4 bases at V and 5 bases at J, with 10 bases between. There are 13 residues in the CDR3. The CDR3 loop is CASSSGKGDTQYF. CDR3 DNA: TGTGCCAGCAGCTCGGGAAAGGGAGATACGCAGTATTTT.

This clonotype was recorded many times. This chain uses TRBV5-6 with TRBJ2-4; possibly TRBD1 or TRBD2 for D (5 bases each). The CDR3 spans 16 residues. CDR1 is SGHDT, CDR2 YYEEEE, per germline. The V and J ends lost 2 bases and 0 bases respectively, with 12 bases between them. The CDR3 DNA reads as TGTGCCAGCAGCTTAATAGGGGAGATAGCCAAAAACATTCAGTACTTC. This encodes CASSLIGEIAKNIQYF.

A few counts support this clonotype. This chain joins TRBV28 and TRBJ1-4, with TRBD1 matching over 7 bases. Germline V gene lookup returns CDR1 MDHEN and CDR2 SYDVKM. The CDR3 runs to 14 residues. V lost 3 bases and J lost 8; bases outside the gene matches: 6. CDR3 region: CASSFRQGSEKLFF. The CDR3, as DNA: TGTGCCAGCAGTTTTCGACAGGGATCAGAAAAACTGTTTTTT.

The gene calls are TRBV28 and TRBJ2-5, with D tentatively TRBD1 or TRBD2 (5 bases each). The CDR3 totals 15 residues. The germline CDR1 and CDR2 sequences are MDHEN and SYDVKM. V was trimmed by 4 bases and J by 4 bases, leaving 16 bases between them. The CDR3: CASSSYRLGGETQYF. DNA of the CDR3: TGTGCCAGCAGTTCGTACCGTCTTGGGGGAGAGACCCAGTACTTC.

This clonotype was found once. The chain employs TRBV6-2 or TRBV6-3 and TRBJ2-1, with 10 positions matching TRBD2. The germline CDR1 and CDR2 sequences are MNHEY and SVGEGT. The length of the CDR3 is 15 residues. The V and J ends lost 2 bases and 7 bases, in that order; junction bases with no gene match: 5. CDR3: CASSYTSGAGNEQFF. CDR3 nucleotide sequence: TGTGCCAGCAGTTACACTAGCGGGGCAGGTAATGAGCAGTTCTTC.

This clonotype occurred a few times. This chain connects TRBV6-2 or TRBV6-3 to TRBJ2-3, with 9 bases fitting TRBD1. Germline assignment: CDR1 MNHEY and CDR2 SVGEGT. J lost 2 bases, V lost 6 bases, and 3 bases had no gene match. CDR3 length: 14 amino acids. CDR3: CASRIQGATDTQYF. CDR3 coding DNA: TGTGCCAGCAGAATACAGGGGGCCACAGATACGCAGTATTTT.

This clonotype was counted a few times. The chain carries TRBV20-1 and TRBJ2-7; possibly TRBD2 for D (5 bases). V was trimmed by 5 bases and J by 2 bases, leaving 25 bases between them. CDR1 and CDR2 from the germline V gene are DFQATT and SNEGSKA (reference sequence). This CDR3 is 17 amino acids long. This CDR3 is CSAPNWGDSVGTYEQYF. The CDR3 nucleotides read TGCAGTGCTCCCAATTGGGGAGATTCGGTGGGGACCTACGAGCAGTACTTC.

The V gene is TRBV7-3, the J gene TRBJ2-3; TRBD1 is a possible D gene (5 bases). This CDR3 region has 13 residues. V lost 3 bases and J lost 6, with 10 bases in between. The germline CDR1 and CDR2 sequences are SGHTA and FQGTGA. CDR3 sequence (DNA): TGTGCCAGCAGCTTGGCAGGGTTCGATACGCAGTATTTT. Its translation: CASSLAGFDTQYF.

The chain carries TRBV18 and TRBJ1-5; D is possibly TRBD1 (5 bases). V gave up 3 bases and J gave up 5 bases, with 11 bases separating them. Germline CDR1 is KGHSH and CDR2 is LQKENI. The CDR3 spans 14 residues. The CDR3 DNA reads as TGTGCCAGCTCACCTCCAGGGAGGTATCAGCCCCAGCATTTT. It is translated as CASSPPGRYQPQHF.

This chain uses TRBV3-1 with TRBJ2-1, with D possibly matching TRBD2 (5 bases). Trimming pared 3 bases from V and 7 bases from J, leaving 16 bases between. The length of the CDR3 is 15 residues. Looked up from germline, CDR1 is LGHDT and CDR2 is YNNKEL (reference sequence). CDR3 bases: TGTGCCAGCAGCCATTTATCCCTCTCGGGAAATGAGCAGTTCTTC. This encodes CASSHLSLSGNEQFF.

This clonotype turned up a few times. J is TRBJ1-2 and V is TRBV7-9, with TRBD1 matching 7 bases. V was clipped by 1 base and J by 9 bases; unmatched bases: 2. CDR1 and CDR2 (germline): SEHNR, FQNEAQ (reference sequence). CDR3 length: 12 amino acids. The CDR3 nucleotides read TGTGCCAGCAGCTTAGGGGGACAGAGCTACACCTTC. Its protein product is CASSLGGQSYTF.

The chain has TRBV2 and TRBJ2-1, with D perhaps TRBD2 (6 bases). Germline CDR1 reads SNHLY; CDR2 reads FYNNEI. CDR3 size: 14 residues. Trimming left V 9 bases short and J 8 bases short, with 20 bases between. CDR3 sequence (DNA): TGTGCCAGTCATCCTTCAAGCGGAGGGGATGAGCAGTTCTTC. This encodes CASHPSSGGDEQFF.

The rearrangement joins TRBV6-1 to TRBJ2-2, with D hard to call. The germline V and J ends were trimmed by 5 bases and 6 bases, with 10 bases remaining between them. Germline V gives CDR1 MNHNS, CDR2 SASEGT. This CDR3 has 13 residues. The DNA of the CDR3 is TGTGCCAGCAGTCGCTCGACGGCCGGGGAGCTGTTTTTT. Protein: CASSRSTAGELFF.

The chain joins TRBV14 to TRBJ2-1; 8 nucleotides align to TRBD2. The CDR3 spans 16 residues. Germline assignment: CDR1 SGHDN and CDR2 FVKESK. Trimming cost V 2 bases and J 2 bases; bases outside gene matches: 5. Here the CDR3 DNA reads TGTGCCAGCAGCCAACGTAGCGGGGCCACCTACAATGAGCAGTTCTTC. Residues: CASSQRSGATYNEQFF.

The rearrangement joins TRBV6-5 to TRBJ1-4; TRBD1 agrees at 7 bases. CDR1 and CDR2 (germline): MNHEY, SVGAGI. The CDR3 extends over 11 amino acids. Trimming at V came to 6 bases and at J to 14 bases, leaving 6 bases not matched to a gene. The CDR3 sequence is CASRRGTDLFF. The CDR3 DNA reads TGTGCCAGCAGGAGAGGGACAGACCTGTTTTTT.

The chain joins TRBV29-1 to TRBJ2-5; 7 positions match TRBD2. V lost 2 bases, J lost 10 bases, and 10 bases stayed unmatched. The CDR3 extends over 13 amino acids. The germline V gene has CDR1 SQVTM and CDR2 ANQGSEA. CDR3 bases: TGCAGCGTTGAAAGGACTAGGACGTCGAACCAGTACTTC. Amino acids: CSVERTRTSNQYF.

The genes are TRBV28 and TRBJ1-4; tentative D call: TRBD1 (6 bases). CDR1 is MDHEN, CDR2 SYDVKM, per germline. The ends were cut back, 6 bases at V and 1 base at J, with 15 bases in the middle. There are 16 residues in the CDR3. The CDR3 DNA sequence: TGTGCCAGCAGCGCTCAGGGGATCGGAACTAATGAAAAACTGTTTTTT. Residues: CASSAQGIGTNEKLFF.

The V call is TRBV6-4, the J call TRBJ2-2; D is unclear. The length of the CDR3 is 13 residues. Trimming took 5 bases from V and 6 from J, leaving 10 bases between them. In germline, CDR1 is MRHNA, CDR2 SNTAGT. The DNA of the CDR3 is TGTGCCAGCAGTAACGAGGTGGCCGGGGAGCTGTTTTTT. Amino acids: CASSNEVAGELFF.

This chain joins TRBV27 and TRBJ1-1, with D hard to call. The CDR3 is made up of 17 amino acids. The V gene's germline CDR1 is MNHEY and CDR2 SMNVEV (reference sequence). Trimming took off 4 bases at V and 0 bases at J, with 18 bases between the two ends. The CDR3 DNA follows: TGTGCCAGCAGTTATCGCTCGACCCTCCTTATGAACACTGAAGCTTTCTTT. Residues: CASSYRSTLLMNTEAFF.